This passage covers 25 T cell receptor beta chains from one sample sequenced in a study of blood T cell repertoires in COVID-19. Generated by immunoSEQ multiplex PCR, the TCRdb table keeps only in-frame clones and is missing some. The table records roughly 200,000 clones, 80% to 90% of them present only once. Material: peripheral blood. The source of these receptors is a man aged 55 to 69 with acute or convalescent COVID-19.

This clone was seen once. V is TRBV6-5 and J is TRBJ1-4, with 8 bases that match TRBD1. The CDR3 is 13 amino acids. Trimming took 7 bases from V and 6 from J; bases not matched to a gene: 4. The germline gives CDR1 MNHEY, CDR2 SVGAGI. Here the CDR3 DNA reads TGTGCCAGCACGGACAGGGTTTATGAAAAACTGTTTTTT. Translated: CASTDRVYEKLFF.

The V call is TRBV2, the J call TRBJ2-7, with D hard to call. This CDR3 contains 14 residues. The V gene's germline CDR1 is SNHLY and CDR2 FYNNEI. V was pared by 2 bases and J by 0 bases, with 8 bases between. The CDR3 loop reads CASSELSFSYEQYF. The CDR3 DNA reads as TGTGCCAGCAGTGAATTAAGCTTCTCCTACGAGCAGTACTTC.

V usage is TRBV5-1 and J usage is TRBJ1-2; unclear D gene. CDR3 length equals 15 residues. V was pared by 4 bases and J by 4 bases, with 17 bases between. Germline assignment: CDR1 SGHRS and CDR2 YFSETQ. The CDR3 loop is CASSLGPEVVYGYTF. Written as DNA, the CDR3 is TGCGCCAGCAGCCTTGGCCCCGAGGTAGTCTATGGCTACACCTTC.

The rearrangement joins TRBV27 to TRBJ2-1; 9 nucleotides align to TRBD2. V was clipped by 5 bases and J by 1 base; unmatched bases: 6. The CDR3 contains 16 residues. Germline loops: CDR1 MNHEY, CDR2 SMNVEV (reference sequence). CDR3 amino acids: CASSGSSGVSYNEQFF. DNA for the CDR3: TGTGCCAGCAGTGGGTCTAGCGGGGTTTCCTACAATGAGCAGTTCTTC.

The CDR3 loop reads CASSPSGGKVDTQYF. DNA for the CDR3: TGTGCCAGCAGCCCCTCAGGGGGGAAGGTAGATACGCAGTATTTT. The chain links TRBV11-2 to TRBJ2-3; possible D gene TRBD1, 7 bases. CDR3 length equals 15 residues. In germline, CDR1 is SGHAT, CDR2 FQNNGV. With 5 bases removed from V and 5 bases from J, the gap between germline ends came to 17 bases.

The gene calls are TRBV27 and TRBJ2-3; 9 bases are a match to TRBD1. The CDR3 runs to 18 residues. After removal of 6 bases from V and 4 bases from J, the junction contained 17 bases not matched to a gene. In germline, CDR1 is MNHEY, CDR2 SMNVEV (reference sequence). The CDR3 bases are TGTGCCAGCAGCGTCCTGGGACAGGGCCCGTCGGGCGCAGATACGCAGTATTTT. Its protein is CASSVLGQGPSGADTQYF.

The J gene is TRBJ2-3, the V gene TRBV28; 7 bases align to TRBD2. Per the germline V gene, CDR1 is MDHEN and CDR2 is SYDVKM. The CDR3 is made up of 16 amino acids. J gave up 2 bases and V 7 bases, and 12 bases lay outside the gene matches. The CDR3 DNA is TGTGCCAGCATCACAGGCGGGGGAGTGGACACAGATACGCAGTATTTT. Encoded protein: CASITGGGVDTDTQYF.

The chain has TRBV5-4 and TRBJ2-1, with D tentatively TRBD2 (6 bases). Germline V gene data show CDR1 as SGHNT and CDR2 as YYREEE (reference sequence). There are 15 residues in the CDR3. Deletions cut 0 bases from V and 9 bases from J, with 16 bases between. In DNA form, the CDR3 reads TGTGCCAGCAGCTTGGAGGGACTTCTGTCAAGTGAGCAGTTCTTC. The encoded protein is CASSLEGLLSSEQFF.

The V and J genes are TRBV11-2 and TRBJ2-5; 10 bases line up with TRBD2. Germline CDR1 and CDR2: SGHAT and FQNNGV. CDR3 length: 15 residues. V lost 0 bases, J lost 4 bases, and 2 bases stayed unmatched. CDR3 coding DNA: TGTGCCAGCAGCTTAGAACTAGCGGGACGAGAGACCCAGTACTTC. Residues: CASSLELAGRETQYF.

The chain combines TRBV4-2 with TRBJ2-1, with D unclear. The V end was cut by 0 bases, the J end by 1 base, with 16 bases between. This CDR3 has 18 amino acids. CDR1 and CDR2 (germline): LGHNA, YNFKEQ. The CDR3 loop is CASSQETSRVVSYNEQFF. Written as DNA, the CDR3 is TGTGCCAGCAGCCAAGAGACATCGAGAGTGGTATCCTACAATGAGCAGTTCTTC.

The V and J genes are TRBV9 and TRBJ2-2; TRBD2 agrees at 11 bases. The junction had 5 bases not matched to a gene; V was cut back by 0 bases and J by 4 bases. Germline V CDR1 and CDR2: SGDLS, YYNGEE. The CDR3 loop spans 17 amino acids. CDR3 sequence reads: CASSVGLAGPGTGELFF. The CDR3 region has the DNA TGTGCCAGCAGCGTAGGACTAGCGGGGCCCGGCACCGGGGAGCTGTTTTTT.

The J gene is TRBJ1-6, the V gene TRBV7-9, with D possibly being TRBD1 (6 bases). V was pared by 8 bases and J by 7 bases, with 18 bases between. In germline, CDR1 is SEHNR, CDR2 FQNEAQ (reference sequence). The CDR3 consists of 15 residues. The CDR3 protein is CASAYSLGQNSPLHF. Written as DNA, the CDR3 is TGTGCCAGCGCTTATAGCTTGGGACAAAATTCACCCCTCCACTTT. The variable domain in full, with the rest retrieved from reference TRBV7-9 and TRBJ1-6, is DTGVSQNPRHKITKRGQNVTFRCDPISEHNRLYWYRQTLGQGPEFLTYFQNEAQLEKSRLLSDRFSAERPKGSFSTLEIQRTEQGDSAMYLCASAYSLGQNSPLHFGNGTRLTVT.

CDR3: CASSDYFERQENNEQFF. In DNA form, the CDR3 reads TGTGCCAGCAGTGACTACTTTGAGCGGCAGGAAAACAATGAGCAGTTCTTC. The J gene is TRBJ2-1, the V gene TRBV6-4, with a weak D call TRBD2 (5 bases). This CDR3 comprises 17 residues. Trimming removed 1 base at V and 5 bases at J, with 18 bases between. Germline-derived CDR1 and CDR2 are MRHNA and SNTAGT.

As DNA, the CDR3 is TGTGCCAGCAGTTTATCTCAGGGAAACAACTATGGCTACACCTTC. Its protein is CASSLSQGNNYGYTF. The chain has TRBV28 and TRBJ1-2, with a tentative D call TRBD1 (5 bases). The V and J ends lost 1 base and 2 bases respectively, with 11 bases between them. CDR3 length: 15 amino acids. From germline, CDR1 is MDHEN and CDR2 SYDVKM.

This rearrangement joins TRBV7-9 to TRBJ2-2; possible D gene TRBD2, 6 bases. V lost 1 base, J lost 4 bases, and 10 bases lay in between. The CDR3 totals 15 residues. From germline, CDR1 is SEHNR and CDR2 FQNEAQ (reference sequence). The CDR3 sequence is CASSLDGSGTGELFF. For the CDR3, the DNA is TGTGCCAGCAGCTTAGACGGGAGCGGCACCGGGGAGCTGTTTTTT.

This chain uses TRBV7-9 with TRBJ1-1, with D perhaps matching TRBD1 (6 bases). CDR1 and CDR2 from the germline V gene are SEHNR and FQNEAQ (reference sequence). V was shortened by 1 base and J by 5 bases, with 14 bases between the two germline ends. The CDR3 runs to 15 residues. Here the CDR3 reads CASSLGAQGRTEAFF. The CDR3 DNA follows: TGTGCCAGCAGCTTAGGCGCCCAGGGGCGTACTGAAGCTTTCTTT.

This clone has a handful of counts. V and J are TRBV5-1 and TRBJ2-3; possibly TRBD2 for D (5 bases). The ends were cut back, 0 bases at V and 0 bases at J, with 8 bases in the middle. The CDR3 sequence is 15 residues long. The V gene's germline CDR1 is SGHRS and CDR2 YFSETQ. For the CDR3, the DNA is TGCGCCAGCAGCTTGGAGGGCGGGAGCACAGATACGCAGTATTTT. Amino acid sequence: CASSLEGGSTDTQYF.

With regard to this clone: The same CDR3 also results from other DNA sequences found in this sample. The V call is TRBV28, the J call TRBJ2-3; 8 bases are a match to TRBD1. Germline CDR1 reads MDHEN; CDR2 reads SYDVKM. The CDR3 extends over 15 amino acids. J was trimmed by 1 base and V by 6 bases; bases with no gene match: 6. The CDR3 spells CASSLGTGRTDTQYF. The CDR3 DNA follows: TGTGCCAGCAGCCTAGGGACAGGCCGCACAGATACGCAGTATTTT.

This clone was found once. The CDR3: CASRGDSGNTQYF. DNA of the CDR3: TGTGCCAGCAGGGGGGACAGCGGCAATACGCAGTATTTT. The rearrangement uses TRBV12-3 or TRBV12-4 and TRBJ2-3; TRBD1 agrees at 7 bases. The junction had 7 bases not matched to a gene; V was cut back by 6 bases and J by 7 bases. CDR3 length: 13 amino acids.

This clone was seen only a few times. The chain employs TRBV27 and TRBJ1-4, with 11 bases aligning to TRBD1. V dropped 5 bases and J dropped 7; count of bases not matched to a gene: 12. CDR3 size: 17 residues. CDR1 is MNHEY, CDR2 SMNVEV, per germline (reference sequence). CDR3 amino acids: CASSPQSGQGALEKLFF. DNA of the CDR3: TGTGCCAGCAGTCCCCAATCCGGACAGGGGGCACTTGAAAAACTGTTTTTT.

This chain links TRBV19 with TRBJ2-3; 7 bases fit TRBD2. CDR3 length: 14 amino acids. After removal of 5 bases from V and 4 bases from J, the junction contained 6 bases not matched to a gene. CDR1 is LNHDA and CDR2 is SQIVND in the germline V gene (reference sequence). The CDR3 region is CASSDGRMADTQYF. The CDR3 bases are TGTGCCAGTAGTGACGGGAGGATGGCAGATACGCAGTATTTT. Filled out from reference TRBV19 and TRBJ2-3, the complete variable domain reads DGGITQSPKYLFRKEGQNVTLSCEQNLNHDAMYWYRQDPGQGLRLIYYSQIVNDFQKGDIAEGYSVSREKKESFPLTVTSAQKNPTAFYLCASSDGRMADTQYFGPGTRLTVL.

The rearrangement uses TRBV5-4 and TRBJ2-7; 10 nucleotides align to TRBD1. This CDR3 is built from 13 residues. V shed 4 bases and J 7 bases; nucleotides not matched to a gene: 5. Germline lookup yields CDR1 SGHNT and CDR2 YYREEE (reference sequence). This chain's CDR3 is CASSRQGAQEQYF. The CDR3, as DNA: TGTGCCAGCAGCCGACAGGGGGCGCAAGAGCAGTACTTC.

This chain joins TRBV7-2 and TRBJ2-3; 7 bases map to TRBD1. The CDR3 length is 14 residues. Germline CDR1 reads SGHTA; CDR2 reads FQGNSA. With V trimmed by 5 bases and J by 0 bases, 2 bases remained unmatched. The CDR3 here is CASSQGGSTDTQYF. In nucleotides, the CDR3 is TGTGCCAGCAGCCAAGGGGGCAGCACAGATACGCAGTATTTT.

The genes are TRBV19 and TRBJ2-7, with 8 positions matching TRBD1. The junction had 11 bases not matched to a gene; V was cut back by 3 bases and J by 1 base. Germline V gene data show CDR1 as LNHDA and CDR2 as SQIVND (reference sequence). This CDR3 comprises 17 residues. The CDR3 nucleotides are TGTGCCAGTAGTATTCTTGCCGGGACAGGAAGGTCCTACGAGCAGTACTTC. It is translated as CASSILAGTGRSYEQYF.

CDR3 sequence (DNA): TGTGCCAGCAGTTACTCGTCCAGCTCCTACGAGCAGTACTTC. It encodes CASSYSSSSYEQYF. The chain has TRBV6-2 or TRBV6-3 and TRBJ2-7; D uncertain. Germline V gene sequence: CDR1 MNHEY, CDR2 SVGEGT. The V gene lost 0 bases and the J gene lost 0 bases, with 6 bases spanning the gap. The CDR3 runs 14 residues.